This section outlines one T cell receptor (beta chain) sequence together with its context. The antigen remains undetermined. This sample was taken from a study of immune evolution from preneoplasia to lung adenocarcinoma. The method was immunoSEQ multiplex PCR; TCRdb's version includes in-frame clones alone and lacks a portion of them. This sample has 11,000 to 15,000 clones, with 80% found just once. Between the mid-2010s and the late 2010s, patients underwent resection in Japan or China. Whole-study results and caveats: Later-stage lesions appeared to have more T cells, more diversity, less clonality.

CDR3 length: 12 amino acids. Between the trimmed V and J ends, which lost 7 bases and 5 bases, there was a span of 13 bases. Germline CDR1 SQVTM, CDR2 ANQGSEA. The rearrangement joins TRBV29-1 to TRBJ2-3; perhaps TRBD2 as D (5 bases). The sample taken for sequencing was FFPE minimally invasive lung adenocarcinoma tissue. The TCR was taken from a person aged 70 to 85 with lung adenocarcinoma. CDR3 bases: TGCAGCGCCGCCGACCGGGGAGATACGCAGTATTTT. This gives the protein CSAADRGDTQYF.